This T cell receptor (beta chain) was documented in a study of blood T cell repertoires in COVID-19 (dated by TCRdb to about 2020). At the level of the whole study: Samples covering the acute and convalescent phases of COVID-19 were provided by collaborators in the United States, Italy and Spain. The material from the prospective study consisted of cDNA or gDNA derived from T cells, B-cell-depleted T cells, or PBMCs. Subjects who had been exposed to COVID-19, were actively infected with it, or had recovered from it provided the deeply sampled blood TCRbeta repertoires that made up the dataset. The repertoires were released in a freely available public database intended as a resource for research on the immune response to SARS-CoV-2. Samples came from the ongoing ImmuneRACE study (first 160 participants) plus 1,254 subjects from 6 global collaborators. Sample metadata almost always included a de-identified subject ID, COVID-19 status, age in years and sex. Where available, HLA class I and class II types were obtained from metadata supplied by the sample provider rather than from assay-based typing.

Relative to germline, V is 3 bases shorter and J is 0 bases shorter, with 8 bases between their ends. CDR1 and CDR2 were assigned from the germline V gene (reference sequence) as SEHNR and FQNEAQ. Measured from the cysteine to the phenylalanine, the CDR3 is 15 residues long. Only the CDR3 part of the read is kept: 45 bases, read in frame from the first base. The collaborating institutions used their own protocols to collect whole blood in K2EDTA tubes. For TCRbeta analysis, collaborators shipped samples in one of three forms: frozen whole blood, isolated PBMCs, or DNA extracted from either of those sample types. Results the study describes overall, beyond this receptor: How much clinical and demographic metadata was included differed by source and by participant, and the metadata was provided uncurated.

Concerning this clone itself: Which antigen it targets is not known. No much larger clone exists at a distance of one base, and base qualities are not known.

The immunoSEQ Assay, a bias-controlled multiplex PCR, was used to amplify TCRbeta CDR3 regions from genomic DNA. Per the original workflow: The number of nucleated cells in each sample was estimated by amplification of reference gene primers within the assay. To quantify the absolute abundance of each unique TCRbeta CDR3 rearrangement, sequence reads were collapsed and filtered. For each sample, productive Simpson clonality was calculated as the square root of Simpson's diversity index across productive rearrangements. TCRdb mirrors the immuneACCESS table, restricted to in-frame sequences. Some clones are absent from its copies; in checked studies, under half trace to an unresolved V gene, and the reason for the others is unknown. V and J calls and clone size are given by that table; D and trimming were obtained from the DNA. Within this sample are about 49,000 clones, with less than 85% of them counted one time only. Around 13% of the sample goes to the ten largest clones.

The specimen was peripheral blood. The chain employs TRBV7-9 and TRBJ2-2, with a tentative D gene TRBD1 over 5 matching bases. The TCR comes from a human donor in a cohort sampled during active COVID-19. The sequence in DNA is TGTGCCAGCAGCTTGACAGAACCGAACACCGGGGAGCTGTTTTTT. Translated, this gives CASSLTEPNTGELFF.